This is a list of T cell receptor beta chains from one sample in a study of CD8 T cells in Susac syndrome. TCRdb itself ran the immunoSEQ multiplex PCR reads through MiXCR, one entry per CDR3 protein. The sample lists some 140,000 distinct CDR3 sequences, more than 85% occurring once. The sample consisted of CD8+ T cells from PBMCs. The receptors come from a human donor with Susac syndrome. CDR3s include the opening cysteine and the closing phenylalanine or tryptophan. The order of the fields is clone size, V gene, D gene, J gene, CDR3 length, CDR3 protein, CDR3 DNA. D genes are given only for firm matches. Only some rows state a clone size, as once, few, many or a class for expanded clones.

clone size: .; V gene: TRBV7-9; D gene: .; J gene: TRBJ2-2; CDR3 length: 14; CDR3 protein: CASSPGGETGELFF; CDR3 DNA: TGTGCCAGCAGCCCAGGCGGGGAGACCGGGGAGCTGTTTTTT
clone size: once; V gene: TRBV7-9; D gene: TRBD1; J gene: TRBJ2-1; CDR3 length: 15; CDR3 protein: CASSPGTGAYNEQFF; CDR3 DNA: TGTGCCAGCAGCCCCGGGACAGGGGCGTACAATGAGCAGTTCTTC
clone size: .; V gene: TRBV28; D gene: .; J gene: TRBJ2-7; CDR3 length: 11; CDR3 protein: CASTHDYEQYF; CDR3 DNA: TGTGCCAGCACCCACGACTACGAGCAGTACTTC
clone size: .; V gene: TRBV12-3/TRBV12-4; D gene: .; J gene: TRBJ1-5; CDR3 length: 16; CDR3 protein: CASSLGRVRDNQPQHF; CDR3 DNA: TGTGCCAGCAGTTTAGGCAGGGTTAGGGACAATCAGCCCCAGCATTTT
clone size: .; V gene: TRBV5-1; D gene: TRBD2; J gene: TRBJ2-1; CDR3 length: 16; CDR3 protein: CASSRGPRDYDNEQFF; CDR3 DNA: TGCGCCAGCAGCAGGGGACCCCGGGACTACGACAATGAGCAGTTCTTC
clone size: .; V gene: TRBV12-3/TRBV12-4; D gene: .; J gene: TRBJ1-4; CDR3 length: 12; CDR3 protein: CASSSGTAVLFF; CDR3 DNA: TGTGCCAGCAGTTCCGGGACCGCCGTACTGTTTTTT
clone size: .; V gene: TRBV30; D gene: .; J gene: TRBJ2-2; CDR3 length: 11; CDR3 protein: CAWSPTRGLFF; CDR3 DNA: TGTGCCTGGAGTCCAACCAGGGGGCTGTTTTTT
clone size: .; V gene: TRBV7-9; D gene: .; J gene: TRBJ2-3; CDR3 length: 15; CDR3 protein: CASSLASSSTDTQYF; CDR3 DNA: TGTGCCAGCAGCTTAGCGAGCAGTTCCACAGATACGCAGTATTTT
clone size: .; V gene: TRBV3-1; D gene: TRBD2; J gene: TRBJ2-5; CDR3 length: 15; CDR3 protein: CASSQDPAGEETQYF; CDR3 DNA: TGTGCCAGCAGCCAAGATCCAGCGGGAGAAGAGACCCAGTACTTC
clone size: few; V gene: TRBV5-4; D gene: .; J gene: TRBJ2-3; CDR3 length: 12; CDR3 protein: CASSQPTDTQYF; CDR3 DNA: TGTGCCAGCAGTCAGCCTACAGATACGCAGTATTTT
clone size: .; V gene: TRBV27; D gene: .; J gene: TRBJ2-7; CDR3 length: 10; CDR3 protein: CASSPAEQYF; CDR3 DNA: TGTGCCAGCAGTCCGGCCGAGCAGTACTTC
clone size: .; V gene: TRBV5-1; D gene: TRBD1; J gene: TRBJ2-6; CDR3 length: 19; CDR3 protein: CASSLQQDRDGSGANVLTF; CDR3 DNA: TGCGCCAGCAGCCTTCAACAAGACAGGGACGGCTCTGGGGCCAACGTCCTGACTTTC
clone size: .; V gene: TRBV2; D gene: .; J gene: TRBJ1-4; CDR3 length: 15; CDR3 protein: CASSDADTNNEKLFF; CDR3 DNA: TGTGCCAGCAGTGATGCGGACACCAATAATGAAAAACTGTTTTTT
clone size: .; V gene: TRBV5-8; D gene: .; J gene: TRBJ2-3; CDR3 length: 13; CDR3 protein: CASSFLHGDTQYF; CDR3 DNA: TGTGCCAGCAGCTTCCTTCACGGGGATACGCAGTATTTT
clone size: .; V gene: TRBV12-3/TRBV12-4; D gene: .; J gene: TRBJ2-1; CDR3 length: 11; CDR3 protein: CASSSGSEQFF; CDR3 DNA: TGTGCCAGCAGTTCGGGCTCTGAGCAGTTCTTC
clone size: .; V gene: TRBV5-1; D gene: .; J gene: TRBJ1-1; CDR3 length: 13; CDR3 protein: CASRLNANTEAFF; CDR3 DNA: TGCGCCAGCAGACTTAACGCGAACACTGAAGCTTTCTTT
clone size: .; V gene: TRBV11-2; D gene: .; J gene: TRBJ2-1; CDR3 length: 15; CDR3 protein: CASSPRGPAMDEQFF; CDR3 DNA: TGTGCCAGCAGCCCCCGCGGGCCCGCGATGGATGAGCAGTTCTTC
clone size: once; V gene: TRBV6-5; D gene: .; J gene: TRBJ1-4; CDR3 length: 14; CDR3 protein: CASSPRSTNEKLFF; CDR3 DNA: TGTGCCAGCAGCCCTCGATCAACTAATGAAAAACTGTTTTTT
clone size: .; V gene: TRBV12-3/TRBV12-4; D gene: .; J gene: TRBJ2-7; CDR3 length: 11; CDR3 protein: CASGGSGEQYF; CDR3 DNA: TGTGCCAGCGGGGGATCTGGAGAGCAGTACTTC
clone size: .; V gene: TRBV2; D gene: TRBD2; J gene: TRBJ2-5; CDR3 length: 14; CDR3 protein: CASSTGLAGETQYF; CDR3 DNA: TGTGCCAGCAGTACTGGACTAGCGGGAGAGACCCAGTACTTC
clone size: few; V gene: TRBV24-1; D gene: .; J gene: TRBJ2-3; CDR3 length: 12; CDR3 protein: CATSEGSDTQYF; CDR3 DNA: TGTGCCACTTCCGAGGGGTCAGATACGCAGTATTTT
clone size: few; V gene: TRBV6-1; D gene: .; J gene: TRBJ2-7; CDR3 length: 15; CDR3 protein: CASSESRGHVNEQYF; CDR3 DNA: TGTGCCAGCAGTGAAAGCAGGGGCCATGTCAACGAGCAGTACTTC
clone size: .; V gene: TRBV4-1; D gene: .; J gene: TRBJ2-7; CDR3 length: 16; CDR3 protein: CASSQVWGGRTYEQYF; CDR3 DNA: TGCGCCAGCAGCCAAGTTTGGGGTGGGAGGACCTACGAGCAGTACTTC
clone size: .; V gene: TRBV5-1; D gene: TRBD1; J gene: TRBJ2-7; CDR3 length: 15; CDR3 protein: CASSLYGQEQNEQYF; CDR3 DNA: TGCGCCAGCAGCTTATATGGACAGGAACAAAACGAGCAGTACTTC
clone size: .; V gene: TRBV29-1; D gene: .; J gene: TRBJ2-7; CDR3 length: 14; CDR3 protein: CSVNYAGTGYEQYF; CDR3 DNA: TGCAGCGTTAACTATGCAGGGACTGGATACGAGCAGTACTTC
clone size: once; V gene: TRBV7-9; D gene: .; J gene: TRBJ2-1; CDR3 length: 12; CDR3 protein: CASSADYNEQFF; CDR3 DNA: TGTGCCAGCAGCGCGGACTACAATGAGCAGTTCTTC
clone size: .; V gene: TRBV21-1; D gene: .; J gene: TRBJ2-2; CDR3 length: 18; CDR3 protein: CASSTLAGGPQGTGELFF; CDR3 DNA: TGTGCCAGCAGCACACTAGCGGGAGGCCCCCAGGGAACCGGGGAGCTGTTTTTT
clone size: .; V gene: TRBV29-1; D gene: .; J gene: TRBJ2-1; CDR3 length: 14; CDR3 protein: CSVDPTQAHNEQFF; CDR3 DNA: TGCAGCGTTGACCCGACCCAGGCCCACAATGAGCAGTTCTTC
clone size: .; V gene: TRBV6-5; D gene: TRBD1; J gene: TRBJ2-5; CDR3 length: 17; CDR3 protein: CASSYPDRDRGQETQYF; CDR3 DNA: TGTGCCAGCAGTTACCCCGACCGGGACAGGGGTCAAGAGACCCAGTACTTC
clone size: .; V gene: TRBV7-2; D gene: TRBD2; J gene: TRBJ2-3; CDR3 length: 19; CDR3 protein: CASSLHSGSPSAGGDTQYF; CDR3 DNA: TGTGCCAGCAGCTTACATTCGGGTTCACCTTCGGCGGGAGGGGATACGCAGTATTTT
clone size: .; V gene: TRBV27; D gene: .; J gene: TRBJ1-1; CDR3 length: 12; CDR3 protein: CASGLGREDAFF; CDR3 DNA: TGTGCCAGCGGACTAGGGAGGGAGGACGCTTTCTTT
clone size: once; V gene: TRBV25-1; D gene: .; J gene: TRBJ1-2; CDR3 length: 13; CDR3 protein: CASTQGGTLGYTF; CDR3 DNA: TGTGCCAGCACACAAGGAGGGACTCTTGGCTACACCTTC
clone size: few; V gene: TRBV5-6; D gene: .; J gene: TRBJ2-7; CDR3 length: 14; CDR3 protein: CASSLGSDRYEQYF; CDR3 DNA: TGTGCCAGCAGCTTGGGGAGTGACAGGTACGAGCAGTACTTC
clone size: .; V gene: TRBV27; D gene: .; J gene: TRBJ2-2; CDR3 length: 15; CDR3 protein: CASSLVAGNTGELFF; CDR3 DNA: TGTGCCAGCAGTTTAGTGGCAGGGAACACCGGGGAGCTGTTTTTT
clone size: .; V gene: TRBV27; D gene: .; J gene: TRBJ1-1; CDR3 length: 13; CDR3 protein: CASSLMRGTEAFF; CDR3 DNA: TGTGCCAGCAGTTTAATGAGGGGCACTGAAGCTTTCTTT
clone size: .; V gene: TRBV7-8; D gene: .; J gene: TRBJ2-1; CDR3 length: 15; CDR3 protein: CASSLLYGQRDEQFF; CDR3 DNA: TGTGCCAGCAGCTTACTTTACGGGCAGCGGGATGAGCAGTTCTTC
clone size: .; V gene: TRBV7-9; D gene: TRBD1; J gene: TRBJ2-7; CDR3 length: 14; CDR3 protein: CASSGGQTTYEQYF; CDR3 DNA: TGTGCCAGCAGCGGGGGACAGACTACCTACGAGCAGTACTTC
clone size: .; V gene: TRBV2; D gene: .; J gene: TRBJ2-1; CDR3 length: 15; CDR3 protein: CASSDLVEVYNEQFF; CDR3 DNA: TGTGCCAGCAGTGATTTGGTGGAAGTCTACAATGAGCAGTTCTTC
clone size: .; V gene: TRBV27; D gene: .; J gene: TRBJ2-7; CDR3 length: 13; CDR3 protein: CARTSHGIYEQYF; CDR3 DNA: TGTGCCAGGACTTCCCACGGGATCTACGAGCAGTACTTC
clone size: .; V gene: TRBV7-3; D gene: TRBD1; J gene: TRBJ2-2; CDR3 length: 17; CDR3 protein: CASSPEGAPWGTGELFF; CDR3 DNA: TGTGCCAGCAGCCCCGAGGGGGCCCCATGGGGAACCGGGGAGCTGTTTTTT
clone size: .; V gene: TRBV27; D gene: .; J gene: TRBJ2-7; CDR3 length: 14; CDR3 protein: CASSLLGGDYEQYF; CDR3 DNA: TGTGCCAGCAGTTTACTGGGGGGAGACTACGAGCAGTACTTC
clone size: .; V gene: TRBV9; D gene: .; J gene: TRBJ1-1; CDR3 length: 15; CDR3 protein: CASSANRDTNTEAFF; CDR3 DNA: TGTGCCAGCAGCGCGAACCGGGATACGAACACTGAAGCTTTCTTT
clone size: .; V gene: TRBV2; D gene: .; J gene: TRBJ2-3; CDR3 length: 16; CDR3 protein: CASSTDQTVSTDTQYF; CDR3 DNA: TGTGCCAGCAGTACCGACCAGACAGTTAGCACAGATACGCAGTATTTT